These 4 T cell receptor beta chains were sequenced from one sample in a study of lymphopenia after photon versus proton radiotherapy. Sequencing used immunoSEQ multiplex PCR; TCRdb keeps in-frame clones, though not all of them. Here the sample spans approximately 24,000 clones, more than 75% being singletons. The sample in question was peripheral blood, obtained from a patient treated with photon-based radiotherapy. Receptors were obtained from a woman between 45 and 60 years old with cholangiocarcinoma.

The CDR3 spells CASSPLVRGTDTQYF. The CDR3 nucleotides read TGTGCCAGCAGTCCCCTTGTGCGGGGCACAGATACGCAGTATTTT. The V gene is TRBV6-5, the J gene TRBJ2-3; tentative D call: TRBD2 (5 bases). In germline, CDR1 is MNHEY, CDR2 SVGAGI. V was clipped by 5 bases and J by 1 base, with 13 bases between them. The length of the CDR3 is 15 residues.

This clone appeared once. The V call is TRBV7-2, the J call TRBJ2-7; 8 bases are shared with TRBD2. After removal of 3 bases from V and 0 bases from J, the junction contained 4 bases not matched to a gene. This CDR3 is built from 15 residues. CDR1 SGHTA and CDR2 FQGNSA come from the germline V gene. CDR3 nucleotide sequence: TGTGCCAGCAGCTTCAGCGGGAGTAGCTCCTACGAGCAGTACTTC. Translating gives CASSFSGSSSYEQYF.

The chain couples TRBV5-1 to TRBJ2-3; weak D call: TRBD1 (5 bases). The CDR3 length is 15 residues. CDR1 is SGHRS and CDR2 is YFSETQ in the germline V gene. Deletions cut 0 bases from V and 0 bases from J, with 8 bases between. The CDR3 bases are TGCGCCAGCAGCTTGGGGGGCCATAGCACAGATACGCAGTATTTT. This encodes CASSLGGHSTDTQYF.

The chain has TRBV6-5 and TRBJ1-1; 11 bases are shared with TRBD1. CDR1 is MNHEY and CDR2 is SVGAGI in the germline V gene. The junction had 4 bases not matched to a gene; V was cut back by 0 bases and J by 4 bases. The CDR3 has 16 amino acids. The CDR3 sequence is CASSYSIGTGGTEAFF. The CDR3 DNA sequence: TGTGCCAGCAGTTACTCGATAGGGACAGGGGGCACTGAAGCTTTCTTT.